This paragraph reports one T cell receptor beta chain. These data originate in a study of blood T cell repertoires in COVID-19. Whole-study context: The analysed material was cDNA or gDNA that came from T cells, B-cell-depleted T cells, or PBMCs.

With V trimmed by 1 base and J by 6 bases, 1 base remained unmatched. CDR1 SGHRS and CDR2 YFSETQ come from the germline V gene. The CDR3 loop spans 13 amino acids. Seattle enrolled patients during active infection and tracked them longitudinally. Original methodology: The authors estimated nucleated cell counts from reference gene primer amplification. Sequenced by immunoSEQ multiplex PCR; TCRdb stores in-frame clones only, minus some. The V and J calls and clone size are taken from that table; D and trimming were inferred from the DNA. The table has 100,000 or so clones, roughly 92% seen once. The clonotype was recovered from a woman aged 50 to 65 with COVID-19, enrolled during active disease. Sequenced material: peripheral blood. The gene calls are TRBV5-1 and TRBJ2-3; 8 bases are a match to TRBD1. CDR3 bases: TGCGCCAGCAGCTTGACAGGGGGGGATACGCAGTATTTT. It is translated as CASSLTGGDTQYF.